Listed here is a single T cell receptor (beta chain). Its antigen is currently unknown. Terminally differentiated effector memory CD45RA+ cells were excluded by CCR7 positive selection of CD45RO-negative cells. Caucasian adults living in Nashville, Tennessee, provided all samples. These data are taken from a study of shared clonotypes between healthy human individuals. Study-level points and caveats: Deeper or shallower sequencing was expected to change how clonotypes are shared among donors. Naive subsets generally had larger estimated richness than memory subsets. A handful of donors showed sharing of about 5.5% of naive CD4 clonotypes.

Profiling relied on immunoSEQ multiplex PCR, and the TCRdb table lists in-frame clones only, not all of them. The table lists around 1.9 million clones, approximately 94% of them singletons. This CDR3 has 14 amino acids. Germline V gives CDR1 LNHDA, CDR2 SQIVND (reference sequence). J was trimmed by 8 bases and V by 3 bases; bases with no gene match: 8. The sequenced sample was naive CD8+ T cells from PBMCs. The chain uses TRBV19 and TRBJ1-2; TRBD1 matches 8 bases. The sequence was obtained from a man aged 18 to 30 in good health. Some clones in this sample may be carry-over from other donors' samples. The CDR3 loop is CASSIAGGVRGYTF. CDR3 sequence (DNA): TGTGCCAGTAGTATCGCAGGGGGCGTTCGAGGCTACACCTTC. Based on the CDR3 plus reference TRBV19 and TRBJ1-2, the full variable domain is DGGITQSPKYLFRKEGQNVTLSCEQNLNHDAMYWYRQDPGQGLRLIYYSQIVNDFQKGDIAEGYSVSREKKESFPLTVTSAQKNPTAFYLCASSIAGGVRGYTFGSGTRLTVV.